The 28 T cell receptor beta chains presented below share a single source sample, sequenced in a study of cytomegalovirus exposure and HLA in healthy donors. Both 60 Vbeta primers and 13 Jbeta primers went into the PCR. This table comes from immunoSEQ multiplex PCR, and its TCRdb copy is limited to in-frame clones, with some not included. Among 160,000 or so clones listed, approximately 84% were seen once. The sequenced sample consisted of PBMCs. These receptors originate from a man aged 25-45 years in good health and CMV-seronegative.

The CDR3 is CASSKGTSPYGYTF. DNA for the CDR3: TGTGCCAGCAGTAAAGGGACAAGTCCTTATGGCTACACCTTC. The chain carries TRBV6-5 and TRBJ1-2; possibly TRBD1 for D (6 bases). This CDR3 region has 14 residues. The ends were cut back, 5 bases at V and 5 bases at J, with 15 bases in the middle. Per the germline V gene, CDR1 is MNHEY and CDR2 is SVGAGI.

This sequence joins TRBV7-9 and TRBJ2-7, with D perhaps TRBD1 (6 bases). The CDR3 extends over 13 amino acids. V was cut by 5 bases and J by 3 bases, with 11 bases left in between. Germline-derived CDR1 and CDR2 are SEHNR and FQNEAQ (reference sequence). DNA for the CDR3: TGTGCCAGCAGCCGGGACACCGACTACGAGCAGTACTTC. Translating gives CASSRDTDYEQYF. Together with reference TRBV7-9 and TRBJ2-7, the CDR3 gives the full variable domain: DTGVSQNPRHKITKRGQNVTFRCDPISEHNRLYWYRQTLGQGPEFLTYFQNEAQLEKSRLLSDRFSAERPKGSFSTLEIQRTEQGDSAMYLCASSRDTDYEQYFGPGTRLTVT.

This chain joins TRBV27 and TRBJ2-1; 7 bases agree with TRBD1. J lost 7 bases, V lost 3 bases, and 15 bases had no gene match. Germline-derived CDR1 and CDR2 are MNHEY and SMNVEV (reference sequence). The CDR3 is made up of 17 amino acids. CDR3 region: CASSLTLTGSSENEQFF. CDR3 DNA sequence: TGTGCCAGCAGTTTGACTTTGACAGGGAGCTCTGAGAATGAGCAGTTCTTC.

V usage is TRBV9 and J usage is TRBJ2-3; D is possibly TRBD1 (6 bases). Germline V gene lookup returns CDR1 SGDLS and CDR2 YYNGEE. This CDR3 is built from 15 residues. Trimming removed 1 base at V and 2 bases at J, with 11 bases between. In nucleotides, the CDR3 is TGTGCCAGCAGCGTATTGGACAGTTACACAGATACGCAGTATTTT. Its protein is CASSVLDSYTDTQYF.

This chain links TRBV19 with TRBJ2-7; 11 nucleotides align to TRBD2. Unmatched junction bases numbered 20, after V lost 6 bases and J lost 7 bases. CDR1 and CDR2 (germline): LNHDA, SQIVND (reference sequence). The CDR3 sequence is 18 residues long. CDR3 bases: TGTGCCAGTAGCCATCCCAGTGGGACTAGCGGACTCCTGCGGGAGCAGTACTTC. Translated, it gives CASSHPSGTSGLLREQYF.

V is TRBV7-2 and J is TRBJ2-5; tentative D call: TRBD1 (6 bases). This CDR3 has 14 residues. Germline CDR1 is SGHTA and CDR2 is FQGNSA. Trimming took off 5 bases at V and 4 bases at J, with 14 bases between the two ends. The CDR3 sequence is CASSGYRAAETQYF. The CDR3 region has the DNA TGTGCCAGCAGCGGGTACAGGGCTGCAGAGACCCAGTACTTC.

The chain carries TRBV28 and TRBJ2-7; TRBD1 matches 11 bases. The CDR3 runs to 14 residues. The germline CDR1 and CDR2 sequences are MDHEN and SYDVKM. Trimming at V came to 5 bases and at J to 3 bases, leaving 3 bases not matched to a gene. The CDR3 coding sequence is TGTGCCAGCAGTCCGGGACAGGGGGTCTACGAGCAGTACTTC. Protein sequence: CASSPGQGVYEQYF.

The chain is built from TRBV7-3 and TRBJ2-5; 11 bases agree with TRBD2. Germline V gives CDR1 SGHTA, CDR2 FQGTGA. The V segment lost 5 bases and the J segment 1 base; nucleotides outside the gene matches: 0. This CDR3 contains 14 residues. The CDR3 reads CASSLAGGQETQYF. The CDR3 DNA follows: TGTGCCAGCAGCCTAGCGGGAGGCCAAGAGACCCAGTACTTC. The full variable domain, its missing parts supplied by reference TRBV7-3 and TRBJ2-5, is GAGVSQTPSNKVTEKGKYVELRCDPISGHTALYWYRQSLGQGPEFLIYFQGTGAADDSGLPNDRFFAVRPEGSVSTLKIQRTERGDSAVYLCASSLAGGQETQYFGPGTRLLVL.

V gene TRBV30 combines with J gene TRBJ2-6, with TRBD2 matching 12 bases. Germline V gives CDR1 GTSNPN, CDR2 SVGIG (reference sequence). The length of the CDR3 is 16 residues. V was clipped by 5 bases and J by 0 bases; unmatched bases: 2. The CDR3 sequence: CAWGLAGISGANVLTF. As DNA, the CDR3 is TGTGCCTGGGGACTAGCGGGAATCTCTGGGGCCAACGTCCTGACTTTC.

The rearrangement uses TRBV6-1 and TRBJ1-6, with D possibly being TRBD1 (5 bases). The V end lost 1 base, the J end lost 7 bases, and 11 bases lay between the germline ends. CDR3 size: 15 residues. Germline V gene sequence: CDR1 MNHNS, CDR2 SASEGT. CDR3 coding DNA: TGTGCCAGCAGTGAAGTAACAGGAGGGAATTCACCCCTCCACTTT. Translating gives CASSEVTGGNSPLHF.

The V call is TRBV5-5, the J call TRBJ1-3, with a possible D match to TRBD1 (5 bases). Germline CDR1 and CDR2: SGHKS and YYEKEE (reference sequence). The CDR3 is made up of 15 amino acids. Trimming took 1 base from V and 7 from J, leaving 15 bases between them. As DNA, the CDR3 is TGTGCCAGCAGCTTGATGGGGGGTTGGGAGAACACCATATATTTT. Translating it yields CASSLMGGWENTIYF.

Remarks on this clone: The junction differs from germline at one of its ends, possibly a read error. The rearrangement uses TRBV5-4 and TRBJ1-4; perhaps TRBD1 as D (6 bases). This CDR3 has 11 residues. CDR1 and CDR2 (germline): SGHNT, YYREEE (reference sequence). This CDR3 is CASSLEGDRQF. The CDR3 DNA sequence: TGTGCCAGCAGCTTGGAGGGGGATCGGCAATTT.

As concerns this clone: One end of the junction does not line up with germline, which may come from a read error. The chain carries TRBV14 and TRBJ2-1; 9 bases are a match to TRBD2. The CDR3 covers 13 residues. Germline loops: CDR1 SGHDN, CDR2 FVKESK. This CDR3 reads CASSQHKRGERFF. The DNA for the CDR3 is TGTGCCAGCAGCCAACACAAGCGGGGGGAGCGGTTCTTC.

The chain has TRBV13 and TRBJ1-5; D possibly corresponds to TRBD1 (5 bases). Trimming pared 0 bases from V and 4 bases from J, leaving 10 bases between. This CDR3 is 15 amino acids long. The V gene's germline CDR1 is PRHDT and CDR2 FYEKMQ (reference sequence). CDR3 amino acids: CASSLGSGRNQPQHF. The CDR3 nucleotides read TGTGCCAGCAGCTTAGGTTCAGGGAGGAATCAGCCCCAGCATTTT.

To note about this clone: The sample holds other DNA sequences that translate to the same CDR3. The chain recombines TRBV5-1 with TRBJ1-4, with 9 bases matching TRBD1. Germline values: CDR1 SGHRS, CDR2 YFSETQ. V shed 4 bases and J 4 bases; nucleotides not matched to a gene: 2. The CDR3 consists of 14 residues. The CDR3 loop is CASSLGQGNEKLFF. The CDR3 nucleotides read TGCGCCAGCAGCCTGGGACAGGGTAATGAAAAACTGTTTTTT.

This clone was seen more than once but under ten times. The gene calls are TRBV5-1 and TRBJ1-4; perhaps TRBD1 as D (5 bases). CDR1 is SGHRS and CDR2 is YFSETQ in the germline V gene. With 4 bases removed from V and 0 bases from J, the gap between germline ends came to 10 bases. The CDR3 totals 15 residues. The CDR3 spells CASSKGPTTNEKLFF. CDR3 DNA: TGCGCCAGCAGCAAGGGGCCAACAACTAATGAAAAACTGTTTTTT.

The chain combines TRBV20-1 with TRBJ2-7; D gene unclear. V lost 3 bases and J lost 3, with 6 bases in between. Germline V gene lookup returns CDR1 DFQATT and CDR2 SNEGSKA (reference sequence). The CDR3 has 11 amino acids. CDR3 nucleotides: TGCAGTGCTAGGGCCAACTACGAGCAGTACTTC. It codes for CSARANYEQYF.

The table lists this clone with a count of one. The chain carries TRBV7-9 and TRBJ1-3; the D is unclear. Germline CDR1 and CDR2: SEHNR and FQNEAQ (reference sequence). This CDR3 spans 12 amino acids. The germline V and J ends were trimmed by 4 bases and 4 bases, with 5 bases remaining between them. The CDR3 nucleotides are TGTGCCAGCAGCTCACAGGGAAACACCATATATTTT. Translation gives CASSSQGNTIYF.

The chain employs TRBV15 and TRBJ2-2, with TRBD1 matching over 9 bases. V was pared by 1 base and J by 3 bases, with 9 bases of the junction left unmatched. The V gene's germline CDR1 is LNHNV and CDR2 YYDKDF (reference sequence). CDR3 size: 18 residues. CDR3 in DNA: TGTGCCACCAGCAGAGCAGCCGGGACAGGGACTGACACCGGGGAGCTGTTTTTT. Translating gives CATSRAAGTGTDTGELFF. Looking up the rest from reference TRBV15 and TRBJ2-2 gives the full variable domain: DAMVIQNPRYQVTQFGKPVTLSCSQTLNHNVMYWYQQKSSQAPKLLFHYYDKDFNNEADTPDNFQSRRPNTSFCFLDIRSPGLGDTAMYLCATSRAAGTGTDTGELFFGEGSRLTVL.

This chain uses TRBV27 with TRBJ2-1, with 9 bases aligning to TRBD2. Germline trimming cut 5 bases from V and 0 bases from J; bases unmatched to any gene: 5. Germline values: CDR1 MNHEY, CDR2 SMNVEV (reference sequence). This CDR3 comprises 16 residues. CDR3 DNA sequence: TGTGCCAGCAGTCCTTATAGCGGGAGCTCCTACAATGAGCAGTTCTTC. This codes for CASSPYSGSSYNEQFF.

This rearrangement joins TRBV29-1 to TRBJ2-1, with 11 bases that match TRBD1. In germline, CDR1 is SQVTM, CDR2 ANQGSEA. Trimming at V came to 8 bases and at J to 7 bases, leaving 13 bases not matched to a gene. The CDR3 extends over 15 amino acids. The CDR3 protein is CSSTRSGTGGNEQFF. CDR3 sequence (DNA): TGCAGCTCCACGAGGTCAGGGACAGGGGGGAATGAGCAGTTCTTC.

The chain joins TRBV27 to TRBJ2-5; 11 bases map to TRBD1. Germline lookup yields CDR1 MNHEY and CDR2 SMNVEV (reference sequence). The CDR3 runs to 14 residues. The ends lost 5 bases at V and 11 bases at J; junction bases unmatched: 10. The CDR3, as DNA: TGTGCCAGCAGTCCAGAGGGGACAGGGGGTGATCAGTACTTC. Its translation is CASSPEGTGGDQYF.

This chain joins TRBV6-5 and TRBJ2-7, with 8 bases matching TRBD1. This CDR3 is 13 amino acids long. J lost 2 bases, V lost 6 bases, and 3 bases had no gene match. The germline V gene has CDR1 MNHEY and CDR2 SVGAGI. CDR3 sequence (DNA): TGTGCCAGCAGGAGGGGACAGGCCTACGAGCAGTACTTC. Translation: CASRRGQAYEQYF.

The chain links TRBV5-1 to TRBJ2-1, with TRBD1 matching over 9 bases. The CDR3 has 15 residues. Germline assignment: CDR1 SGHRS and CDR2 YFSETQ. The trim removed 2 bases at V and 6 bases at J, leaving 6 bases unmatched. This CDR3 is CASSFGQGRLNEQFF. The CDR3 bases are TGCGCCAGCAGCTTCGGACAGGGGCGACTCAATGAGCAGTTCTTC.

V is TRBV2 and J is TRBJ2-1; the match to TRBD2 covers 9 bases. Looked up from germline, CDR1 is SNHLY and CDR2 is FYNNEI. Trimming removed 10 bases from V and 3 bases from J; junction bases left unmatched: 16. This CDR3 spans 17 amino acids. The CDR3 nucleotides are TGTGCCACCCGGGAAGTGCTAGCGGGAACTGTCTACAATGAGCAGTTCTTC. Translating gives CATREVLAGTVYNEQFF.

This clone was detected only once. The rearrangement links TRBV28 to TRBJ1-3; 9 nucleotides line up with TRBD1. V trimming: 5 bases; J trimming: 0 bases; junction bases outside the gene matches: 23. CDR1 is MDHEN and CDR2 is SYDVKM in the germline V gene. The CDR3 sequence is 22 residues long. The CDR3 sequence: CASSPTSLDRGSLYDSGNTIYF. CDR3 coding DNA: TGTGCCAGCAGTCCGACCTCTTTGGACAGGGGCTCCCTTTATGACTCTGGAAACACCATATATTTT.

This chain joins TRBV6-5 and TRBJ2-7; D ambiguous. The CDR3 is made up of 13 amino acids. V was shortened by 4 bases and J by 0 bases, with 7 bases between the two germline ends. Germline CDR1 is MNHEY and CDR2 is SVGAGI. The CDR3 nucleotides are TGTGCCAGCAGTTTCTCGAGCTCCTACGAGCAGTACTTC. This sequence encodes CASSFSSSYEQYF.

The chain links TRBV2 to TRBJ2-3, with D unresolved. The CDR3 loop spans 12 amino acids. V shed 8 bases and J shed 7 bases, with 13 bases lying between them. Looked up from germline, CDR1 is SNHLY and CDR2 is FYNNEI. CDR3 sequence reads: CASGLGPNTQYF. CDR3 DNA: TGTGCCAGCGGGTTGGGCCCCAATACGCAGTATTTT.